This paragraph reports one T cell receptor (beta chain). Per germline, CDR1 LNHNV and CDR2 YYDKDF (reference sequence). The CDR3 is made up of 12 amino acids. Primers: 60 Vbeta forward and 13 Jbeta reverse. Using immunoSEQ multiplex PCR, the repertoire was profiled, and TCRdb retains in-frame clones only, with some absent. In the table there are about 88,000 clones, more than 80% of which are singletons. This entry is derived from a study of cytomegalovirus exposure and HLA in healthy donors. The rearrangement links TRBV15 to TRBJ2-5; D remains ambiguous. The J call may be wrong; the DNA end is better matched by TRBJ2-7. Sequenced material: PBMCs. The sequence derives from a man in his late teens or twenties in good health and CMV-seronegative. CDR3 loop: CATSRAYYEQYF. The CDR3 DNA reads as TGTGCCACCAGCAGGGCTTACTACGAGCAGTACTTC.